Reported below is one T cell receptor beta chain. This receptor's antigen is unknown. No much larger clone exists at a distance of one base, and base qualities are not known. TCRbeta CDR3 regions were amplified from genomic DNA using the immunoSEQ Assay, a bias-controlled multiplex PCR. For the original study's pipeline: The number of nucleated cells in each sample was estimated from the amplification of reference gene primers within the assay. To quantify the absolute abundance of each unique TCRbeta CDR3 rearrangement, sequence reads were collapsed and filtered. For each sample, productive Simpson clonality was calculated as the square root of Simpson's diversity index across productive rearrangements. TCRdb obtained this table from immuneACCESS and retained in-frame rearrangements with V and J assigned. These tables miss some clones; where compared with another copy, unresolved V genes account for less than half of the shortfall, and the remainder is unexplained. V and J calls and clone size follow that table, whereas D and trimming were derived from the DNA. The sample table lists a few hundred thousand clones, around 87% of them with a count of one. Roughly 9.4% of the sample is taken by the ten largest.

In the germline V gene (reference sequence), CDR1 corresponds to SEHNR and CDR2 to FQNEAQ. Trimming removed 0 bases from V and 6 bases from J; the gene matches leave 4 bases unexplained. The CDR3 contains 15 residues, cysteine and phenylalanine counted. Only CDR3 DNA is held: 45 bases, read in frame from base 1. The record originates from a study of blood T cell repertoires in COVID-19 (dated by TCRdb to 2020 to 2021). The study in broad terms: Samples covering the acute and convalescent phases of COVID-19 were provided by collaborators in the United States, Italy and Spain. The material from the prospective study consisted of cDNA or gDNA derived from T cells, B-cell-depleted T cells, or PBMCs. Subjects who had been exposed to COVID-19, were actively infected with it, or had recovered from it provided the deeply sampled blood TCRbeta repertoires that made up the dataset. The repertoires were released in a freely available public database intended as a resource for research on the immune response to SARS-CoV-2. The samples were drawn from the first 160 participants of the ongoing ImmuneRACE study and from more than 1,000 subjects provided by 6 global collaborators. Sample metadata almost always included a de-identified subject ID, COVID-19 status, age in years and sex. Where available, HLA class I and class II types were taken from metadata supplied by the sample provider and were not determined by assay-based typing. Points the paper makes about the study in general: How much clinical and demographic metadata was included differed by source and by participant, and the metadata was provided uncurated.

Enrolling through a virtual design, the prospective study's participants ranged in age from roughly 18 to 90 years and lived across about two dozen United States geographic areas. In the prospective study, participants were assigned to cohorts based on the clinical history participants reported in a screening survey and a study questionnaire. Recovered participants in ImmuneRACE Cohort 3 were defined by two consecutive negative NP/OP PCR tests, clearance by a healthcare professional, or resolution of symptoms. Mobile phlebotomists in the prospective study collected whole blood, serum and a nasopharyngeal or oropharyngeal swab from every participant. Additional blood draws and questionnaires over an approximately two-month period could optionally be provided by prospective study participants. Before DNA extraction, prospective study blood samples were shipped either frozen or at room temperature.

The source is a woman in her forties or fifties who had recovered from COVID-19. The sequencing sample was made of PBMCs or T cells enriched from blood (not recorded which). The chain is assembled from TRBV7-9 and TRBJ2-2, and TRBD2 aligns with 7 junction nucleotides. The CDR3 reads as follows: CASSLASGGAGELFF. The bases read TGTGCCAGCAGCTTAGCTTCGGGGGGTGCCGGGGAGCTGTTTTTT.